The entry below describes one T cell receptor (beta chain). Germline V lookup: CDR1 LNHDA, CDR2 SQIVND (reference sequence). The CDR3 has 12 amino acids. The V gene lost 3 bases and the J gene lost 3 bases, with 5 bases spanning the gap. Using immunoSEQ multiplex PCR, the repertoire was profiled, and TCRdb retains in-frame clones only, with some absent. The sample holds roughly 53,000 clones, roughly 83% seen once. This record belongs to a study of OX40 agonist ivuxolimab in advanced cancers. The TCR originated in an adult with an advanced solid tumor such as melanoma, head and neck, liver or kidney cancer. Sample: CD4+ or CD8+ T cells sorted from blood, taken in a trial of the OX40 agonist ivuxolimab. The chain couples TRBV19 to TRBJ1-1; the D is unclear. CDR3 amino acids: CASSMLYTEAFF. The CDR3 DNA is TGTGCCAGTAGTATGCTGTACACTGAAGCTTTCTTT.